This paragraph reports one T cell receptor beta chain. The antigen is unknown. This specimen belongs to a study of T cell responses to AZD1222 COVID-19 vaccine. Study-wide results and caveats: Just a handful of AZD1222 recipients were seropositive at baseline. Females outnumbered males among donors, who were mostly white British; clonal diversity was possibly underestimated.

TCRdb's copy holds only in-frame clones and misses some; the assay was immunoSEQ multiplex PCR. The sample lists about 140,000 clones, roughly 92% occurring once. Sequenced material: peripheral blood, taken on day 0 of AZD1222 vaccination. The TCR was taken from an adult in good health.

The CDR3 DNA follows: TGTGCCAGCAGCCCCCCAGGACAGGACCAAGAGACCCAGTACTTC. Protein: CASSPPGQDQETQYF. This rearrangement joins TRBV7-2 to TRBJ2-5, with 7 bases matching TRBD1. The CDR3 is 15 residues long. V was pared by 5 bases and J by 0 bases, with 6 bases of the junction left unmatched. Germline lookup yields CDR1 SGHTA and CDR2 FQGNSA.